This T cell receptor beta chain is drawn from a study of T-cell reconstitution after alpha-beta-depleted transplantation in children. This CDR3 contains 13 residues. The germline V gene encodes CDR1 DFQATT and CDR2 SNEGSKA (reference sequence). Between the trimmed V and J ends, which lost 1 base and 2 bases, there was a span of 9 bases. A few counts support this clonotype. Its antigen remains unknown. Notes on the study in general: Surviving recipient T cells and intrathymic progenitors accounted for some patients' high TCRbeta diversity at day 60.

Molecular barcoding with unique molecular identifiers was used for the TCRbeta library. MiXCR, run by TCRdb on the PCR reads, gives a single entry per CDR3 protein. This table has approximately 1,000,000 distinct CDR3 sequences, roughly 29% appearing once. This TCR was recovered from a boy younger than two who had a stem cell transplant for SCID, so the T cells may come from the graft donor. The V and J genes are TRBV20-1 and TRBJ2-7; D may correspond to TRBD1 or TRBD2 (5 bases each). The specimen comprised PBMCs, mostly from graft donor cells, sampled 360 days after TCRalphabeta/CD19-depleted stem cell transplant. CDR3 amino acids: CSARVRGPYEQYF. The CDR3 coding sequence is TGCAGTGCTAGAGTTCGGGGCCCCTACGAGCAGTACTTC.